The 2 T cell receptor beta chains in this list originate from one sample, sequenced in a study of regulatory T cells in long-lasting Graves disease. Assembly of TCR beta libraries relied on iRepertoire HTBI primers together with Arm-PCR of CDR3 regions. Each CDR3 protein gets one entry after TCRdb re-called the multiplex PCR reads with MiXCR. The data contain about 420,000 distinct CDR3 sequences, around 15% of them seen just once; the ten biggest clones take up 20% to 25%. Documented time point: newly diagnosed GD, antithyroid drugs for less than 3 months. The authors made the TCR library using RNA they extracted from PBMCs. These records were also assigned to another study, of T cells in Graves' hyperthyroidism and ophthalmopathy.

The material sequenced was peripheral blood mononuclear cells (PBMCs), taken at new diagnosis, from a patient treated with antithyroid drugs. The receptor source for this set is a woman younger than 35 with Graves disease.

Only a few counts were recorded for this clonotype. This chain uses TRBV28 with TRBJ1-2; no clear D gene. Germline loops: CDR1 MDHEN, CDR2 SYDVKM. The CDR3 spans 11 residues. CDR3 in amino acids: CTTRANYGYTF. CDR3 sequence (DNA): TGTACGACGCGAGCTAACTATGGCTACACCTTC.

This clonotype came up once. The J gene is TRBJ2-3, the V gene TRBV10-3, with 13 nucleotides matching TRBD2. The length of the CDR3 is 15 residues. With 4 bases clipped from V and 4 bases from J, the junction kept 2 bases outside the gene matches. Germline CDR1 and CDR2: ENHRY and SYGVKD. Here the CDR3 reads CAISAGLAGADTQYF. Written as DNA, the CDR3 is TGTGCCATCAGTGCAGGACTAGCGGGAGCAGATACGCAGTATTTT.